A single TCR beta chain is shown here with its context. Its antigen remains unidentified. Documented time point: newly diagnosed GD, antithyroid drugs for less than 3 months. Making the TCR library involved RNA that had been extracted from PBMCs. CDR3-region Arm-PCR and iRepertoire HTBI primers produced the TCR beta libraries. TCRdb analysed the multiplex PCR reads with MiXCR anew, one entry per CDR3 protein. The table includes 380,000 or so distinct CDR3 sequences, roughly 17% detected once. This sample was taken from a study of regulatory T cells in long-lasting Graves disease. Overall study findings and caveats: Few sampled subjects may have lowered accuracy.

The same data also contributed to another study, on T cells in Graves' hyperthyroidism and ophthalmopathy. As that study records: First-round RT-PCR of the TCR CDR3 relied on the HTBI primer set. Stable hyperthyroidism and ophthalmopathy were separated using 13 V-J signatures.

The clonotype was recovered from a woman younger than 35 with Graves disease. The sample consisted of peripheral blood mononuclear cells (PBMCs), taken at new diagnosis, from a patient treated with antithyroid drugs.

CDR3 sequence reads: CASSPYRQGESPLHF. CDR3 in DNA: TGTGCCAGCAGCCCTTATCGCCAGGGAGAATCACCCCTCCACTTT. The J gene is TRBJ1-6, the V gene TRBV7-9, with a tentative D call TRBD1 (5 bases). Germline V gene lookup returns CDR1 SEHNR and CDR2 FQNEAQ (reference sequence). The V and J ends lost 5 bases and 10 bases respectively, with 18 bases between them. CDR3 length equals 15 residues.